Following are 19 T cell receptor beta chains from one sample sequenced in a study of T cell repertoires in cytomegalovirus infection. MiXCR was run by TCRdb on the reads, yielding one entry per CDR3 protein. This repertoire shows 450,000 to 650,000 distinct CDR3 sequences, around a quarter found once; its top ten account for around 13%. Sequenced input: PBMCs. The receptors were gathered from a human donor in good health (CMV status not recorded). Some clones in this sample may be carry-over from other donors' samples.

This clonotype has ten or more counts. This chain links TRBV7-2 with TRBJ2-7, with a tentative D call TRBD2 (5 bases). Germline V gene lookup returns CDR1 SGHTA and CDR2 FQGNSA. V was shortened by 5 bases and J by 3 bases, with 14 bases between the two germline ends. The CDR3 contains 14 residues. The DNA for the CDR3 is TGTGCCAGCAGCCGATCCCAAGCGGTCTACGAGCAGTACTTC. The encoded protein is CASSRSQAVYEQYF.

There are many counts of this clonotype. The DNA for the CDR3 is TGTGCCAGCAGCTTAGCGTCACTAGCGAGAGATACGCAGTATTTT. This encodes CASSLASLARDTQYF. The rearrangement joins TRBV7-2 to TRBJ2-3, with TRBD2 identical over 7 bases. The CDR3 loop spans 15 amino acids. After removal of 0 bases from V and 5 bases from J, the junction contained 5 bases not matched to a gene. Germline-derived CDR1 and CDR2 are SGHTA and FQGNSA.

The CDR3 spells CSAGRGYFFLSETTITDTQYF. CDR3 coding DNA: TGCAGTGCTGGGAGAGGGTATTTTTTTTTATCGGAGACTACGATCACAGATACGCAGTATTTT. The chain carries TRBV20-1 and TRBJ2-3; D perhaps matches TRBD2 (5 bases). Germline V gene sequence: CDR1 DFQATT, CDR2 SNEGSKA (reference sequence). The CDR3 length is 21 residues. V lost 5 bases and J lost 2, with 35 bases in between.

This clonotype showed up many times. The gene calls are TRBV7-8 and TRBJ1-5; possible D gene TRBD1, 6 bases. Germline-derived CDR1 and CDR2 are SGHVS and FQNEAQ. The CDR3 runs to 15 residues. Trimming shortened V by 3 bases and J by 1 base, and 10 bases separated the two germline ends. The CDR3 sequence: CASSFTGTSNQPQHF. CDR3 DNA sequence: TGTGCCAGCAGCTTTACAGGGACGAGCAATCAGCCCCAGCATTTT. Full variable domain (missing parts from reference TRBV7-8 and TRBJ1-5): GAGVSQSPRYKVAKRGQDVALRCDPISGHVSLFWYQQALGQGPEFLTYFQNEAQLDKSGLPSDRFFAERPEGSVSTLKIQRTQQEDSAVYLCASSFTGTSNQPQHFGDGTRLSIL.

This sequence joins TRBV6-2 or TRBV6-3 and TRBJ2-5; possible D gene TRBD1, 6 bases. Trimming cost V 2 bases and J 4 bases, with 17 bases left between them. Germline loops: CDR1 MNHEY, CDR2 SVGEGT. This CDR3 spans 16 amino acids. The CDR3 sequence: CASSYGTTLTTETQYF. In nucleotides, the CDR3 is TGTGCCAGCAGTTACGGGACAACATTAACTACAGAGACCCAGTACTTC.

This clonotype showed up just a few times. The CDR3 loop is CASSSSQGLTDTQYF. The CDR3 bases are TGTGCCAGCAGTTCTTCTCAGGGGTTAACAGATACGCAGTATTTT. V is TRBV12-3 or TRBV12-4 and J is TRBJ2-3; a weak D match, TRBD1 (6 bases). This CDR3 region has 15 residues. Trimming took off 4 bases at V and 3 bases at J, with 14 bases between the two ends.

This clonotype was detected a few times. This sequence joins TRBV6-2 or TRBV6-3 and TRBJ2-3; D is tentatively TRBD1 or TRBD2 (5 bases each). V was shortened by 5 bases and J by 4 bases, with 13 bases between the two germline ends. Looked up from germline, CDR1 is MNHEY and CDR2 is SVGEGT. CDR3 length: 14 residues. The chain's CDR3 is CASSPGAGADTQYF. CDR3 in DNA: TGTGCCAGCAGTCCCGGGGCGGGCGCAGATACGCAGTATTTT.

This clonotype was found many times. The rearrangement uses TRBV7-2 and TRBJ2-5; 11 positions agree with TRBD2. V trimming: 5 bases; J trimming: 4 bases; junction bases outside the gene matches: 9. The CDR3 has 16 amino acids. CDR1 and CDR2 from the germline V gene are SGHTA and FQGNSA. This CDR3 is CASSGTSGSGRETQYF. The CDR3 DNA reads as TGTGCCAGCAGCGGAACTAGCGGGAGCGGGCGAGAGACCCAGTACTTC.

This clonotype turned up a few times. The chain employs TRBV7-9 and TRBJ2-1, with D unresolved. CDR1 and CDR2 (germline): SEHNR, FQNEAQ (reference sequence). Trimming took off 8 bases at V and 9 bases at J, with 8 bases between the two ends. CDR3 size: 10 residues. In DNA form, the CDR3 reads TGTGCCAGCTCTTCTATTGAGCAGTTCTTC. Translating it yields CASSSIEQFF.

This clonotype has just one count. V and J are TRBV20-1 and TRBJ1-5; 11 bases map to TRBD1. The length of the CDR3 is 16 residues. CDR1 is DFQATT and CDR2 is SNEGSKA in the germline V gene (reference sequence). V trimming: 0 bases; J trimming: 3 bases; junction bases outside the gene matches: 4. The CDR3: CSARDRDRGDNQPQHF. DNA of the CDR3: TGCAGTGCTAGAGACCGGGACAGGGGGGACAATCAGCCCCAGCATTTT.

The V gene is TRBV7-2, the J gene TRBJ1-1; the D gene is possibly TRBD1 (6 bases). V was shortened by 5 bases and J by 6 bases, with 19 bases between the two germline ends. The CDR3 consists of 15 residues. Per germline, CDR1 SGHTA and CDR2 FQGNSA. The CDR3, as DNA: TGTGCCAGCAGCCACAGGGAAAGGTTGACGGCTGAAGCTTTCTTT. Translated, it gives CASSHRERLTAEAFF. The full variable domain, rest sourced from reference TRBV7-2 and TRBJ1-1, is GAGVSQSPSNKVTEKGKDVELRCDPISGHTALYWYRQSLGQGLEFLIYFQGNSAPDKSGLPSDRFSAERTGGSVSTLTIQRTQQEDSAVYLCASSHRERLTAEAFFGQGTRLTVV.

This clonotype was detected only a few times. This sequence joins TRBV5-4 and TRBJ2-2; possibly TRBD1 or TRBD2 for D (7 bases each). The germline V gene has CDR1 SGHNT and CDR2 YYREEE (reference sequence). CDR3 size: 16 residues. V lost 4 bases to trimming and J lost 5 bases, with 18 bases between them. The CDR3 DNA is TGTGCCAGCAGCCGCCAGGGGGGCGGGAGAACCGGGGAGCTGTTTTTT. Its protein product is CASSRQGGGRTGELFF.

The chain joins TRBV6-5 to TRBJ2-7, with 12 bases lining up with TRBD2. CDR1 and CDR2 from the germline V gene are MNHEY and SVGAGI. V shed 7 bases, J shed 2 bases, and the junction held 9 bases outside the gene matches. The CDR3 runs 16 residues. Written as DNA, the CDR3 is TGTGCCAGCATCGGACTAGCGGGACCAGCCACCTACGAGCAGTACTTC. Amino acid sequence: CASIGLAGPATYEQYF.

The rearrangement uses TRBV5-6 and TRBJ1-5; unclear D gene. V lost 0 bases and J lost 9, with 10 bases in between. Germline-derived CDR1 and CDR2 are SGHDT and YYEEEE. This CDR3 is 13 amino acids long. CDR3 coding DNA: TGTGCCAGCAGCTTGGCACTTTCTGGGCCCCAGCATTTT. Translation gives CASSLALSGPQHF. The whole variable domain, filled in from reference TRBV5-6 and TRBJ1-5, reads DAGVTQSPTHLIKTRGQQVTLRCSPKSGHDTVSWYQQALGQGPQFIFQYYEEEERQRGNFPDRFSGHQFPNYSSELNVNALLLGDSALYLCASSLALSGPQHFGDGTRLSIL.

This clonotype was counted only a few times. V and J are TRBV28 and TRBJ1-1; 8 bases are shared with TRBD1. The CDR3 covers 15 residues. Germline V gene lookup returns CDR1 MDHEN and CDR2 SYDVKM. The J segment lost 4 bases and the V segment lost 6 bases, leaving 10 bases of the junction unmatched. The CDR3 loop reads CASRELTGAGTEAFF. In DNA form, the CDR3 reads TGTGCCAGCAGGGAGCTGACAGGGGCAGGCACTGAAGCTTTCTTT.

V and J are TRBV6-1 and TRBJ1-5; D not certain. This CDR3 is built from 16 residues. V gave up 6 bases and J gave up 5 bases, with 20 bases separating them. Germline V lookup: CDR1 MNHNS, CDR2 SASEGT. CDR3 region: CASRPTVEGPYQPQHF. The CDR3 bases are TGTGCCAGCAGACCCACCGTAGAGGGTCCGTATCAGCCCCAGCATTTT.

The chain combines TRBV27 with TRBJ2-1; the match to TRBD2 covers 12 bases. Trimming took 5 bases from V and 4 from J; bases not matched to a gene: 6. The germline CDR1 and CDR2 sequences are MNHEY and SMNVEV (reference sequence). The CDR3 length is 16 residues. The CDR3: CASSATSGSPYNEQFF. The CDR3 bases are TGTGCCAGCAGTGCGACTAGCGGGAGCCCGTACAATGAGCAGTTCTTC.

The gene calls are TRBV27 and TRBJ2-5, with 10 nucleotides matching TRBD2. The V segment lost 5 bases and the J segment 5 bases; nucleotides outside the gene matches: 5. This CDR3 spans 14 amino acids. Germline CDR1 and CDR2: MNHEY and SMNVEV (reference sequence). The CDR3 spells CASSKLAGVETQYF. CDR3 nucleotides: TGTGCCAGCAGTAAGCTAGCGGGAGTGGAGACCCAGTACTTC.

This clonotype appeared a few times. The V gene is TRBV7-2, the J gene TRBJ2-1, with 7 nucleotides matching TRBD2. The CDR3 is made up of 16 amino acids. CDR1 SGHTA and CDR2 FQGNSA come from the germline V gene. V was clipped by 5 bases and J by 4 bases; unmatched bases: 11. The CDR3 loop is CASSPQSSGAYNEQFF. In DNA form, the CDR3 reads TGTGCCAGCAGCCCCCAATCTAGCGGAGCGTACAATGAGCAGTTCTTC. Full variable domain (remainder filled in from reference TRBV7-2 and TRBJ2-1): GAGVSQSPSNKVTEKGKDVELRCDPISGHTALYWYRQSLGQGLEFLIYFQGNSAPDKSGLPSDRFSAERTGGSVSTLTIQRTQQEDSAVYLCASSPQSSGAYNEQFFGPGTRLTVL.